The 30 T cell receptor beta chains below all came from one sample that was sequenced in a study of Ad26.COV2.S vaccination and SARS-CoV-2 variants. Measured with immunoSEQ multiplex PCR; TCRdb has only the in-frame clones, and not every one. The sample lists roughly 180,000 clones; around 85% were seen once. Here the sequenced sample was peripheral blood, taken after recovery from COVID-19. Every receptor here comes from a human donor who had recovered from COVID-19.

The chain recombines TRBV9 with TRBJ2-1; TRBD2 matches at 7 bases. The CDR3 covers 15 residues. Germline CDR1 SGDLS, CDR2 YYNGEE. With V trimmed by 2 bases and J by 5 bases, 7 bases remained unmatched. The CDR3 loop reads CASSVGGTIHNEQFF. In DNA form, the CDR3 reads TGTGCCAGCAGCGTGGGAGGGACTATTCACAATGAGCAGTTCTTC.

CDR3 loop: CASSEFSRAYEQYF. Here the CDR3 DNA reads TGTGCCAGCAGTGAATTCAGCCGAGCCTACGAGCAGTACTTC. V is TRBV25-1 and J is TRBJ2-7, with D unclear. The CDR3 totals 14 residues. V shed 1 base and J shed 2 bases, with 9 bases lying between them. CDR1 is MGHDK, CDR2 SYGVNS, per germline.

A single count supports this clone. This sequence joins TRBV7-9 and TRBJ2-7; 7 bases are shared with TRBD1. Germline values: CDR1 SEHNR, CDR2 FQNEAQ (reference sequence). The CDR3 extends over 14 amino acids. With 2 bases clipped from V and 4 bases from J, the junction kept 5 bases outside the gene matches. CDR3 DNA: TGTGCCAGCAGCTTACAGGGGGAGACATACGAGCAGTACTTC. It specifies CASSLQGETYEQYF.

The chain joins TRBV7-9 to TRBJ2-2, with 8 bases lining up with TRBD1. The CDR3 is made up of 16 amino acids. The germline gives CDR1 SEHNR, CDR2 FQNEAQ (reference sequence). V shed 6 bases and J 0 bases; nucleotides not matched to a gene: 6. CDR3 amino acids: CASRHDRGSNTGELFF. The CDR3 DNA sequence: TGTGCCAGCAGACACGACAGGGGATCGAACACCGGGGAGCTGTTTTTT. The full variable domain, with the rest looked up from reference TRBV7-9 and TRBJ2-2, is DTGVSQNPRHKITKRGQNVTFRCDPISEHNRLYWYRQTLGQGPEFLTYFQNEAQLEKSRLLSDRFSAERPKGSFSTLEIQRTEQGDSAMYLCASRHDRGSNTGELFFGEGSRLTVL.

This clone was picked up many times. The V and J genes are TRBV9 and TRBJ2-4; 11 bases match TRBD2. The CDR3 consists of 16 residues. Looked up from germline, CDR1 is SGDLS and CDR2 is YYNGEE. V gave up 4 bases and J gave up 5 bases; unmatched junction bases: 8. The CDR3 loop reads CASSFATSGVQNIQYF. The DNA of the CDR3 is TGTGCCAGCAGCTTCGCGACTAGCGGGGTACAAAACATTCAGTACTTC.

This chain uses TRBV11-1 with TRBJ2-3, with D maybe TRBD1 (5 bases). V was cut by 0 bases and J by 3 bases, with 10 bases left in between. The CDR3 loop spans 15 amino acids. In germline, CDR1 is SGHAT, CDR2 FQDESV (reference sequence). The CDR3 here is CASSLATAGTDTQYF. In nucleotides, the CDR3 is TGTGCCAGCAGCTTAGCGACGGCAGGGACAGATACGCAGTATTTT.

The rearrangement links TRBV5-1 to TRBJ2-3; D tentatively fits TRBD1 or TRBD2 (5 bases each). V shed 9 bases and J shed 0 bases, with 23 bases lying between them. CDR3 size: 17 residues. Germline CDR1 SGHRS, CDR2 YFSETQ. The CDR3 nucleotides read TGCGCCACCTCCTGGGGGTCCCAGCGGCTAAGCACAGATACGCAGTATTTT. Amino acids: CATSWGSQRLSTDTQYF.

The chain couples TRBV7-2 to TRBJ1-1; 11 bases agree with TRBD1. The junction had 10 bases not matched to a gene; V was cut back by 5 bases and J by 8 bases. Germline V gene lookup returns CDR1 SGHTA and CDR2 FQGNSA. The CDR3 extends over 15 amino acids. In nucleotides, the CDR3 is TGTGCCAGCAGCCCCCGGACAGGGGGCATGAAGGAAGCTTTCTTT. Its protein product is CASSPRTGGMKEAFF.

This chain connects TRBV6-5 to TRBJ2-7; D is perhaps TRBD1 (7 bases). V dropped 0 bases and J dropped 0 bases, with 12 bases sitting between them. Germline V CDR1 and CDR2: MNHEY, SVGAGI. CDR3 length equals 16 residues. The CDR3 DNA reads TGTGCCAGCAGTTACTCGGAGGAGGGGGCCTCCTACGAGCAGTACTTC. It translates to CASSYSEEGASYEQYF.

The chain is built from TRBV27 and TRBJ1-1, with a possible D match to TRBD1 (6 bases). CDR1 is MNHEY, CDR2 SMNVEV, per germline (reference sequence). V gave up 5 bases and J gave up 3 bases, with 16 bases separating them. The CDR3 is 15 residues long. The CDR3 region is CASSPIGAGDTEAFF. The CDR3 nucleotides are TGTGCCAGCAGTCCCATTGGGGCAGGGGACACTGAAGCTTTCTTT.

This clone was found a few times. J is TRBJ2-7 and V is TRBV7-9; weak D call: TRBD1 (6 bases). Germline V gives CDR1 SEHNR, CDR2 FQNEAQ (reference sequence). Deletions cut 2 bases from V and 2 bases from J, with 13 bases between. The CDR3 has 15 residues. The CDR3 coding sequence is TGTGCCAGCAGCTTAACGCATCGACAGGCCTACGAGCAGTACTTC. Encoded protein: CASSLTHRQAYEQYF.

The J gene is TRBJ2-7, the V gene TRBV12-3 or TRBV12-4; tentatively, D is TRBD1 (5 bases). This CDR3 has 13 residues. The V and J ends lost 6 bases and 0 bases respectively, with 9 bases between them. The CDR3 spells CASSPTASYEQYF. CDR3 bases: TGTGCCAGCAGCCCGACAGCCTCCTACGAGCAGTACTTC.

This clone has just one count. The chain joins TRBV18 to TRBJ2-1; 8 bases align to TRBD1. The germline V gene has CDR1 KGHSH and CDR2 LQKENI. This CDR3 is built from 15 residues. V trimming: 0 bases; J trimming: 5 bases; junction bases outside the gene matches: 3. The CDR3 sequence: CASSPPGQANNEQFF. CDR3 sequence (DNA): TGTGCCAGCTCACCACCGGGACAGGCCAACAATGAGCAGTTCTTC.

This clone was found a few times. The rearrangement joins TRBV7-2 to TRBJ2-7; D gene unclear. The CDR3 has 15 amino acids. V was pared by 1 base and J by 0 bases, with 10 bases between. Germline CDR1 is SGHTA and CDR2 is FQGNSA. CDR3 residues: CASSLVASSSYEQYF. CDR3 nucleotides: TGTGCCAGCAGCTTAGTAGCCTCCAGCTCCTACGAGCAGTACTTC.

The rearrangement uses TRBV6-6 and TRBJ1-2; TRBD1 agrees at 9 bases. Looked up from germline, CDR1 is MNHNY and CDR2 is SVGAGI (reference sequence). This CDR3 contains 16 residues. Trimming removed 2 bases from V and 5 bases from J; junction bases left unmatched: 9. Here the CDR3 reads CASSYVGTGPSYGYTF. The CDR3, as DNA: TGTGCCAGCAGTTACGTGGGGACAGGGCCCAGTTATGGCTACACCTTC.

The genes are TRBV2 and TRBJ2-7; unclear D gene. This CDR3 has 13 residues. Germline CDR1 reads SNHLY; CDR2 reads FYNNEI. V lost 8 bases and J lost 1, with 12 bases in between. For the CDR3, the DNA is TGTGCCAGCCGCACCTTGGGGTCCTACGAGCAGTACTTC. This gives the protein CASRTLGSYEQYF.

The gene calls are TRBV28 and TRBJ1-4; no clear D gene. Trimming cost V 3 bases and J 8 bases, with 13 bases left between them. The germline V gene encodes CDR1 MDHEN and CDR2 SYDVKM. This CDR3 comprises 14 residues. The CDR3 sequence is CASSLLSRKEKLFF. DNA of the CDR3: TGTGCCAGCAGTTTGTTGAGTAGAAAGGAAAAACTGTTTTTT.

The chain couples TRBV7-2 to TRBJ2-2, with 8 bases matching TRBD2. V was clipped by 5 bases and J by 7 bases; unmatched bases: 9. This CDR3 spans 15 amino acids. Germline V gene data show CDR1 as SGHTA and CDR2 as FQGNSA. The CDR3 sequence is CASSHGRAGDGELFF. The CDR3 region has the DNA TGTGCCAGCAGCCACGGGAGGGCCGGGGACGGGGAGCTGTTTTTT.

This sequence joins TRBV5-1 and TRBJ1-3; D gene uncertain. The CDR3 runs to 16 residues. Germline-derived CDR1 and CDR2 are SGHRS and YFSETQ. Trimming left V 4 bases short and J 0 bases short, with 14 bases between. The DNA of the CDR3 is TGCGCCAGCAGCGAATCGATTAACCCCTCTGGAAACACCATATATTTT. Translating gives CASSESINPSGNTIYF. Using reference TRBV5-1 and TRBJ1-3 for the parts outside the CDR3, the full variable domain is KAGVTQTPRYLIKTRGQQVTLSCSPISGHRSVSWYQQTPGQGLQFLFEYFSETQRNKGNFPGRFSGRQFSNSRSEMNVSTLELGDSALYLCASSESINPSGNTIYFGEGSWLTVV.

The rearrangement uses TRBV3-1 (or the pseudogene TRBV3-2) and TRBJ1-5; 8 bases are shared with TRBD1. There are 16 residues in the CDR3. The V and J ends lost 0 bases and 6 bases, in that order; junction bases with no gene match: 7. Looked up from germline, CDR1 is LGHDT and CDR2 is YNNKEL (reference sequence). This chain's CDR3 is CASSQDPQGGIQPQHF. DNA of the CDR3: TGTGCCAGCAGCCAAGATCCACAGGGGGGGATTCAGCCCCAGCATTTT.

About this clone itself: This may come from a read error, since a much larger clone is one base off. Other DNA sequences in the sample encode the same CDR3. V is TRBV9 and J is TRBJ1-5; D remains unclear. Germline V gene lookup returns CDR1 SGDLS and CDR2 YYNGEE. With 0 bases removed from V and 0 bases from J, the gap between germline ends came to 4 bases. This CDR3 has 14 residues. The CDR3 protein is CASSVGGSNQPQHF. In DNA, the CDR3 is TGTGCCAGCAGCGTAGGAGGTAGCAATCAGCCCCAGCATTTT.

This clone was seen only a few times. The chain carries TRBV6-6 and TRBJ2-7; D perhaps matches TRBD2 (7 bases). The V end was cut by 7 bases, the J end by 0 bases, with 16 bases between. The CDR3 covers 15 residues. Germline V CDR1 and CDR2: MNHNY, SVGAGI (reference sequence). CDR3 protein: CASNHEGGSSYEQYF. CDR3 nucleotides: TGTGCCAGCAATCATGAGGGGGGGAGCTCCTACGAGCAGTACTTC.

The V call is TRBV28, the J call TRBJ1-5, with a weak D call TRBD1 (6 bases). The CDR3 contains 16 residues. CDR1 and CDR2 (germline): MDHEN, SYDVKM. The ends were cut back, 3 bases at V and 6 bases at J, with 18 bases in the middle. CDR3 in DNA: TGTGCCAGCAGTTTCCCCCAAGAGGGGGGGAGTCAGCCCCAGCATTTT. Translating gives CASSFPQEGGSQPQHF.

The genes are TRBV5-5 and TRBJ2-7, with 10 bases fitting TRBD1. The ends lost 0 bases at V and 7 bases at J; junction bases unmatched: 4. This CDR3 has 14 amino acids. CDR1 is SGHKS, CDR2 YYEKEE, per germline (reference sequence). The CDR3 DNA sequence: TGTGCCAGCAGCTTGGGACAGGGGGCGAAAGAGCAGTACTTC. Translated: CASSLGQGAKEQYF.

The chain carries TRBV19 and TRBJ1-4, with D maybe TRBD1 (6 bases). V was clipped by 7 bases and J by 5 bases, with 17 bases between them. The CDR3 loop spans 15 amino acids. Germline assignment: CDR1 LNHDA and CDR2 SQIVND (reference sequence). The CDR3 DNA reads TGTGCCAGTACCCCGAGGGGGACAAAGAATGAAAAACTGTTTTTT. Amino acids: CASTPRGTKNEKLFF.

In nucleotides, the CDR3 is TGTGCCAGCAGTTTTTTGGACGAAGAAGCTTTCTTT. Translating it yields CASSFLDEEAFF. The chain couples TRBV7-9 to TRBJ1-1; no clear D gene. CDR1 and CDR2 from the germline V gene are SEHNR and FQNEAQ (reference sequence). The CDR3 is 12 residues long. The V gene lost 6 bases and the J gene lost 8 bases, with 13 bases spanning the gap.

V gene TRBV5-6 combines with J gene TRBJ2-6; the D is unclear. Germline V gene sequence: CDR1 SGHDT, CDR2 YYEEEE. The CDR3 is 16 residues long. The ends were cut back, 2 bases at V and 0 bases at J, with 9 bases in the middle. CDR3 nucleotides: TGTGCCAGCAGCTTTCTACCACTCTCTGGGGCCAACGTCCTGACTTTC. Residues: CASSFLPLSGANVLTF. The full variable domain, its missing parts supplied by reference TRBV5-6 and TRBJ2-6, is DAGVTQSPTHLIKTRGQQVTLRCSPKSGHDTVSWYQQALGQGPQFIFQYYEEEERQRGNFPDRFSGHQFPNYSSELNVNALLLGDSALYLCASSFLPLSGANVLTFGAGSRLTVL.

In DNA form, the CDR3 reads TGTGCCAGTAGCGAGGGACAGTTAAGCTCCTACGAGCAGTACTTC. It codes for CASSEGQLSSYEQYF. J is TRBJ2-7 and V is TRBV19, with 7 bases matching TRBD1. Germline CDR1 reads LNHDA; CDR2 reads SQIVND (reference sequence). V lost 6 bases, J lost 0 bases, and 8 bases stayed unmatched. This CDR3 is built from 15 residues.

This chain uses TRBV30 with TRBJ2-3; D is perhaps TRBD1 or TRBD2 (5 bases each). Germline V lookup: CDR1 GTSNPN, CDR2 SVGIG (reference sequence). This CDR3 is 13 amino acids long. Trimming cost V 0 bases and J 8 bases, with 12 bases left between them. CDR3 coding DNA: TGTGCCTGGAGTGTACCCGGGACCCGTACGCAGTATTTT. This translates into CAWSVPGTRTQYF.

The chain employs TRBV6-6 and TRBJ2-5, with 10 bases lining up with TRBD2. The junction had 9 bases not matched to a gene; V was cut back by 6 bases and J by 5 bases. In germline, CDR1 is MNHNY, CDR2 SVGAGI (reference sequence). This CDR3 has 15 residues. The CDR3 here is CASRRTSGLFETQYF. CDR3 DNA: TGTGCCAGCAGGAGGACTAGCGGTCTCTTTGAGACCCAGTACTTC.